A selection of T cell receptor beta chains follows, all from one sample in a study of blood T cell repertoires in COVID-19. The assay was immunoSEQ multiplex PCR, and TCRdb's table has in-frame clones only and misses some. The table includes a few hundred thousand clones, approximately 85% detected once. Sequencing was performed on peripheral blood. These receptors were collected from a woman aged 50 to 60 with acute or convalescent COVID-19. Both conserved end residues are part of each CDR3. The order of the fields is D gene, J gene, clone size, V gene, CDR3 DNA, CDR3 protein. The D gene is left open where the match is weak. Only part of the rows carry a size: once, few, many, or a class if the clone is expanded.

D gene: NA; J gene: TRBJ1-3; clone size: once; V gene: TRBV6-1; CDR3 DNA: TGTGCCAGCAGCCACGGACAGTTCTCCGGAAACACCATATATTTT; CDR3 protein: CASSHGQFSGNTIYF
D gene: TRBD2; J gene: TRBJ2-2; clone size: NA; V gene: TRBV9; CDR3 DNA: TGTGCCAGCAGCGGGGGACTAGCGGGAGTTGCTGACACCGGGGAGCTGTTTTTT; CDR3 protein: CASSGGLAGVADTGELFF
D gene: NA; J gene: TRBJ2-1; clone size: NA; V gene: TRBV14; CDR3 DNA: TGTGCCAGCAGCCTAATTGGTGCCAGCTCCTACAATGAGCAGTTCTTC; CDR3 protein: CASSLIGASSYNEQFF
D gene: NA; J gene: TRBJ1-4; clone size: NA; V gene: TRBV11-2; CDR3 DNA: TGTGCCAGCAGACTCTCGGCCGGGGGTGGTGAAAAACTGTTTTTT; CDR3 protein: CASRLSAGGGEKLFF
D gene: NA; J gene: TRBJ2-1; clone size: NA; V gene: TRBV4-3; CDR3 DNA: TGCGCCAGCAGCCAAGGGGCAGGGCGGGGTGGGAGAGGATACAATGAGCAGTTCTTC; CDR3 protein: CASSQGAGRGGRGYNEQFF
D gene: NA; J gene: TRBJ1-4; clone size: NA; V gene: TRBV7-2; CDR3 DNA: TGTGCCAGCAGCTTGGGGCTGAGAAATGAAAAACTGTTTTTT; CDR3 protein: CASSLGLRNEKLFF
D gene: TRBD2; J gene: TRBJ2-1; clone size: NA; V gene: TRBV7-2; CDR3 DNA: TGTGCCAGCAGCTTCTGGACTAGCTCCTACAATGAGCAGTTCTTC; CDR3 protein: CASSFWTSSYNEQFF
D gene: NA; J gene: TRBJ1-1; clone size: NA; V gene: TRBV21-1; CDR3 DNA: TGTGCCAGCAGCAAAGAGGCGGGGGTCCCCACTGAAGCTTTCTTT; CDR3 protein: CASSKEAGVPTEAFF
D gene: NA; J gene: TRBJ2-5; clone size: NA; V gene: TRBV27; CDR3 DNA: TGTGCCAGCAGTCAAGCGGGCCCTGTGGGGACCCAGTACTTC; CDR3 protein: CASSQAGPVGTQYF
D gene: TRBD1; J gene: TRBJ1-1; clone size: NA; V gene: TRBV27; CDR3 DNA: TGTGCCAGCAGTTTAAGGGGGACAGGGGGCTTATACACTGAAGCTTTCTTT; CDR3 protein: CASSLRGTGGLYTEAFF
D gene: NA; J gene: TRBJ1-4; clone size: NA; V gene: TRBV24-1; CDR3 DNA: TGTGCCACCAGTGAGTGGGGCGAAAAACTGTTTTTT; CDR3 protein: CATSEWGEKLFF
D gene: TRBD1; J gene: TRBJ1-6; clone size: NA; V gene: TRBV6-1; CDR3 DNA: TGTGCCAGCAGTGAGAAATGGACAGGGGGCGGCAATTCACCCCTCCACTTT; CDR3 protein: CASSEKWTGGGNSPLHF
D gene: TRBD2; J gene: TRBJ2-7; clone size: NA; V gene: TRBV28; CDR3 DNA: TGTGCCAGCAGTCCGAGCGGGAGAGTTTACGAGCAGTACTTC; CDR3 protein: CASSPSGRVYEQYF
D gene: TRBD1; J gene: TRBJ2-3; clone size: NA; V gene: TRBV24-1; CDR3 DNA: TGTGCCACCAGTGGAAAGACAGGGATCCTCGAAACAGATACGCAGTATTTT; CDR3 protein: CATSGKTGILETDTQYF
D gene: NA; J gene: TRBJ2-5; clone size: NA; V gene: TRBV7-2; CDR3 DNA: TGTGCCAGCAGACCAACTTGGTCGGGGCAAGAGACCCAGTACTTC; CDR3 protein: CASRPTWSGQETQYF
D gene: TRBD2; J gene: TRBJ2-7; clone size: few; V gene: TRBV9; CDR3 DNA: TGTGCCAGCAGCCCTTCAGCGGGAGAGACCTACGAGCAGTACTTC; CDR3 protein: CASSPSAGETYEQYF
D gene: NA; J gene: TRBJ1-5; clone size: NA; V gene: TRBV18; CDR3 DNA: TGTGCCAGCTCACCACAACAGGGCCGCCTCAACAATCAGCCCCAGCATTTT; CDR3 protein: CASSPQQGRLNNQPQHF
D gene: TRBD2; J gene: TRBJ2-1; clone size: few; V gene: TRBV6-4; CDR3 DNA: TGTGCCAGCAGTGACTCTCCTAGCGGGAGAAATGAGCAGTTCTTC; CDR3 protein: CASSDSPSGRNEQFF